The next 14 T cell receptor beta chains were all read from a single sample in a study of blood T cells in healthy people across ages. Using a J-beta primer mix together with a sample-barcoded 5' primer, a second PCR was run for roughly 6 to 12 cycles. From the 5' RACE reads, TCRdb called clonotypes with MiXCR, one entry per CDR3 protein. The table includes around 1,800,000 distinct CDR3 sequences, roughly 43% detected once. The specimen was blood. These TCRs come from a human donor in good health.

This clonotype was seen repeatedly, ten times or more. The genes are TRBV3-1 and TRBJ2-1; 10 nucleotides align to TRBD2. The trim removed 4 bases at V and 2 bases at J, leaving 8 bases unmatched. The CDR3 loop spans 17 amino acids. Germline V lookup: CDR1 LGHDT, CDR2 YNNKEL (reference sequence). CDR3 DNA: TGTGCCAGCAGCCCGGATCCCGGGACTAGCGCCTACAATGAGCAGTTCTTC. The encoded protein is CASSPDPGTSAYNEQFF.

In its sample, this clonotype was seen a few times. The V gene is TRBV7-9, the J gene TRBJ1-4; TRBD1 matches at 7 bases. Looked up from germline, CDR1 is SEHNR and CDR2 is FQNEAQ (reference sequence). The V gene end was trimmed by 2 bases and the J gene end by 8 bases; junction bases not matched to a gene: 5. The CDR3 has 14 residues. The CDR3 region is CASSLNRGEEKLFF. CDR3 coding DNA: TGTGCCAGCAGCTTAAACAGGGGTGAAGAAAAACTGTTTTTT.

This chain uses TRBV7-9 with TRBJ2-3, with a weak D call TRBD2 (6 bases). Trimming cost V 1 base and J 3 bases, with 17 bases left between them. The CDR3 is made up of 17 amino acids. Germline values: CDR1 SEHNR, CDR2 FQNEAQ (reference sequence). In DNA form, the CDR3 reads TGTGCCAGCAGCTTAGGGGCACGCGGGGATGTGACAGATACGCAGTATTTT. Translation: CASSLGARGDVTDTQYF.

This clonotype has only a few counts. The chain couples TRBV29-1 to TRBJ2-3; D might be TRBD1 (6 bases). The V gene lost 6 bases and the J gene lost 3 bases, with 13 bases spanning the gap. From germline, CDR1 is SQVTM and CDR2 ANQGSEA. CDR3 size: 13 residues. Here the CDR3 reads CSVVGQGTDTQYF. DNA of the CDR3: TGCAGCGTCGTCGGGCAGGGGACAGATACGCAGTATTTT.

V and J are TRBV2 and TRBJ2-6, with unresolved D. The V and J ends lost 6 bases and 3 bases respectively, with 12 bases between them. The CDR3 is 15 residues long. Germline CDR1 reads SNHLY; CDR2 reads FYNNEI. The CDR3 loop is CASSQIGNGANVLTF. The CDR3 coding sequence is TGTGCCAGCAGCCAAATAGGGAATGGGGCCAACGTCCTGACTTTC.

The chain has TRBV6-6 and TRBJ2-3, with D hard to call. The V gene's germline CDR1 is MNHNY and CDR2 SVGAGI (reference sequence). Trimming took off 2 bases at V and 0 bases at J, with 9 bases between the two ends. CDR3 length equals 15 residues. CDR3 in amino acids: CASSYPRRSTDTQYF. In nucleotides, the CDR3 is TGTGCCAGCAGTTACCCGAGACGGAGCACAGATACGCAGTATTTT.

This chain links TRBV5-1 with TRBJ2-5, with D tentatively TRBD1 (5 bases). Germline V CDR1 and CDR2: SGHRS, YFSETQ. This CDR3 has 13 amino acids. The V end lost 4 bases, the J end lost 2 bases, and 9 bases lay between the germline ends. As DNA, the CDR3 is TGCGCCAGCAGCAAGGGGTTTCAAGAGACCCAGTACTTC. This translates into CASSKGFQETQYF.

This chain uses TRBV6-2 or TRBV6-3 with TRBJ2-6; the match to TRBD1 covers 10 bases. The germline gives CDR1 MNHEY, CDR2 SVGEGT. This CDR3 is 17 amino acids long. Trimming removed 2 bases from V and 2 bases from J; junction bases left unmatched: 3. The CDR3 nucleotides are TGTGCCAGCAGTTACAATGGACAGGGGGCTGGGGCCAACGTCCTGACTTTC. Protein sequence: CASSYNGQGAGANVLTF.

In its sample, this clonotype was seen a few times. V and J are TRBV7-9 and TRBJ2-5; tentatively, D is TRBD1 or TRBD2 (5 bases each). V was clipped by 11 bases and J by 1 base, with 11 bases between them. Germline CDR1 and CDR2: SEHNR and FQNEAQ (reference sequence). The CDR3 has 12 amino acids. The CDR3 DNA is TGTGCCGGTGGGGGATCCCAAGAGACCCAGTACTTC. Amino acid sequence: CAGGGSQETQYF. The full variable domain, completed using reference TRBV7-9 and TRBJ2-5, is DTGVSQNPRHKITKRGQNVTFRCDPISEHNRLYWYRQTLGQGPEFLTYFQNEAQLEKSRLLSDRFSAERPKGSFSTLEIQRTEQGDSAMYLCAGGGSQETQYFGPGTRLLVL.

In the case of this clonotype: A junction end diverges from the germline sequence, so it may reflect a read error. This rearrangement joins TRBV7-7 to TRBJ2-1, with 9 bases lining up with TRBD2. The V gene's germline CDR1 is SSHAT and CDR2 FNYEAQ (reference sequence). There are 15 residues in the CDR3. The chain's CDR3 is CASSRSGGIGDEQFF. The CDR3 DNA follows: TGTGCTAGCAGCCGCAGCGGGGGGATTGGGGATGAGCAGTTCTTC.

V gene TRBV20-1 combines with J gene TRBJ2-5; no firm D call. Germline-derived CDR1 and CDR2 are DFQATT and SNEGSKA (reference sequence). The CDR3 covers 12 residues. V was clipped by 3 bases and J by 0 bases, with 5 bases between them. The CDR3 spells CSASIYQETQYF. The CDR3 DNA reads TGCAGTGCTAGTATATACCAAGAGACCCAGTACTTC.

The genes are TRBV6-2 or TRBV6-3 and TRBJ2-3, with D perhaps assigned TRBD1 or TRBD2 (5 bases each). Trimming stripped 3 bases from V and 14 bases from J, with 21 bases between. CDR1 is MNHEY and CDR2 is SVGEGT in the germline V gene. The length of the CDR3 is 14 residues. In DNA form, the CDR3 reads TGTGCCAGCAGTTATTACGGCCCCCGGGACCGAGCGTATTTT. Translating gives CASSYYGPRDRAYF.

The rearrangement links TRBV5-1 to TRBJ2-5; 8 nucleotides match TRBD2. Germline V gives CDR1 SGHRS, CDR2 YFSETQ. Germline trimming cut 4 bases from V and 2 bases from J; bases unmatched to any gene: 10. The CDR3 is 16 amino acids. Written as DNA, the CDR3 is TGCGCCAGCAGCCCCGAAAGGACTAGCTTTCAAGAGACCCAGTACTTC. Encoded protein: CASSPERTSFQETQYF.

The chain recombines TRBV7-8 with TRBJ2-5; no definite D call. V lost 3 bases, J lost 2 bases, and 7 bases lay in between. The CDR3 spans 13 residues. Germline V gene data show CDR1 as SGHVS and CDR2 as FQNEAQ. CDR3 DNA sequence: TGTGCCAGCAGCTTGAGGTGGCAAGAGACCCAGTACTTC. Translation gives CASSLRWQETQYF.